This is a list of T cell receptor beta chains from one sample in a study of T cell clonotyping in hematopoietic cell transplantation. Generated by immunoSEQ multiplex PCR, the TCRdb table keeps only in-frame clones and is missing some. The repertoire holds about 44,000 clones, with around 94% as singletons. Sequenced sample: peripheral blood mononuclear cells. The source of these receptors is a woman aged 45-60 years in good health. Some clones in this sample may be carry-over from other donors' samples. The CDR3 runs from the conserved cysteine through the conserved F or W. Each record gives: D gene, V gene, clone size, J gene, CDR3 protein, CDR3 DNA. A D gene is named only where the DNA matches it firmly. Size tells how often a clone was seen (once, few, many) or the class of an expanded clone, and some rows leave it out.

NA	TRBV28	NA	TRBJ1-3	CATRGAASGNTIYF	TGTGCCACCCGAGGTGCGGCCTCTGGAAACACCATATATTTT
NA	TRBV7-6	NA	TRBJ2-6	CASSATGITGANVLTF	TGTGCCAGCAGCGCCACAGGGATCACTGGGGCCAACGTCCTGACTTTC
NA	TRBV19	NA	TRBJ2-4	CASSQPGAKNIQYF	TGTGCCAGTAGTCAACCGGGGGCCAAAAACATTCAGTACTTC
NA	TRBV11-3	NA	TRBJ1-1	CASSLAPVNTEAFF	TGTGCCAGCAGCTTAGCCCCGGTGAACACTGAAGCTTTCTTT
TRBD1	TRBV19	NA	TRBJ2-7	CASRRTGQMIGEQYF	TGTGCCAGTAGGAGGACAGGGCAAATGATCGGCGAGCAGTACTTC
NA	TRBV2	NA	TRBJ1-1	CASSDIEEATEAFF	TGTGCCAGCAGTGACATTGAGGAGGCAACTGAAGCTTTCTTT
NA	TRBV4-3	NA	TRBJ1-1	CASSRVRSLGEAFF	TGCGCCAGCAGCCGCGTGAGAAGTCTGGGAGAAGCTTTCTTT
NA	TRBV11-3	NA	TRBJ1-1	CASSLSRKNTEAFF	TGTGCCAGCAGCCTTTCCCGCAAGAACACTGAAGCTTTCTTT
TRBD1	TRBV7-9	once	TRBJ2-5	CASSQGQGAKGTQYF	TGTGCCAGCAGCCAGGGACAGGGGGCGAAAGGGACCCAGTACTTC
TRBD1	TRBV6-5	NA	TRBJ1-4	CASRPATGVWEKLFF	TGTGCCAGCCGACCCGCTACAGGGGTTTGGGAAAAACTGTTTTTT
NA	TRBV7-3	NA	TRBJ2-1	CASSFRPGDNEQFF	TGTGCCAGCAGCTTTCGCCCGGGAGACAATGAGCAGTTCTTC
NA	TRBV15	NA	TRBJ2-3	CATSRDLWGLAYF	TGTGCCACCAGCAGAGATTTGTGGGGGCTTGCGTATTTT
NA	TRBV6-5	NA	TRBJ2-7	CASSYEGAPVYEQYF	TGTGCCAGCAGTTATGAGGGAGCACCGGTCTACGAGCAGTACTTC
NA	TRBV27	NA	TRBJ2-5	CASSLWGNQETQYF	TGTGCCAGCAGTCTATGGGGCAACCAAGAGACCCAGTACTTC
TRBD2	TRBV7-3	NA	TRBJ2-3	CASSFSGETTDTQYF	TGTGCCAGCAGCTTTAGCGGGGAAACCACAGATACGCAGTATTTT
NA	TRBV4-3	NA	TRBJ1-2	CASSPQGGYGYTF	TGCGCCAGCAGCCCACAGGGCGGCTATGGCTACACCTTC
TRBD2	TRBV25-1	NA	TRBJ2-1	CASQGTSGGVNEQFF	TGTGCCAGCCAGGGGACTAGCGGGGGGGTGAATGAGCAGTTCTTC
NA	TRBV4-3	NA	TRBJ2-7	CASSQRRDSEQYF	TGCGCCAGCAGCCAAAGAAGGGATTCCGAGCAGTACTTC
NA	TRBV11-3	NA	TRBJ2-1	CASSLGGYNEQFF	TGTGCCAGCAGCTTAGGGGGTTACAATGAGCAGTTCTTC
NA	TRBV14	NA	TRBJ1-2	CASSQDLGGYTF	TGTGCCAGCAGCCAAGATTTAGGCGGCTACACCTTC
TRBD2	TRBV11-2	NA	TRBJ2-5	CASSREGLGPLGTQYF	TGTGCCAGCAGCCGGGAGGGACTAGGGCCCCTGGGGACCCAGTACTTC
NA	TRBV11-1	NA	TRBJ1-1	CASSFGTGYVTEAFF	TGTGCCAGCAGCTTCGGGACGGGATACGTCACTGAAGCTTTCTTT
TRBD1	TRBV5-6	NA	TRBJ2-7	CASSLSTGDDEDF	TGTGCCAGCAGCTTGTCGACAGGGGATGATGAGGACTTC
NA	TRBV11-3	NA	TRBJ2-1	CASSLGWAGGNEQFF	TGTGCCAGCAGCTTAGGGTGGGCGGGCGGCAATGAGCAGTTCTTC
TRBD1	TRBV16	NA	TRBJ1-4	CASRDRGDTNEKLFF	TGTGCCAGCAGAGACAGGGGAGATACTAATGAAAAACTGTTTTTT